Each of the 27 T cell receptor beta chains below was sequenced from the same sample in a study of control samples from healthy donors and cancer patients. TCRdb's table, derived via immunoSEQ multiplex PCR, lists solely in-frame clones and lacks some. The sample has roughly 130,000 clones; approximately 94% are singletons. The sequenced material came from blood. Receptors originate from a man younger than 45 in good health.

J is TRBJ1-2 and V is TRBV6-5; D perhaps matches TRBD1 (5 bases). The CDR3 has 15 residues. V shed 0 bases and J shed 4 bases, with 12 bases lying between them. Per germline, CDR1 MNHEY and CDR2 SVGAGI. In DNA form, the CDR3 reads TGTGCCAGCAGTTACTCCAGCGGGGGAGGCTATGGCTACACCTTC. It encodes CASSYSSGGGYGYTF.

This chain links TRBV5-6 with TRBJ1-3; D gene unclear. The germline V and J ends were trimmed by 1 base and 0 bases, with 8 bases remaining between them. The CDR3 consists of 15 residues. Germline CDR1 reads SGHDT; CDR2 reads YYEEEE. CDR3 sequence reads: CASSLTAFSGNTIYF. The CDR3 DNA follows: TGTGCCAGCAGCTTGACAGCCTTCTCTGGAAACACCATATATTTT.

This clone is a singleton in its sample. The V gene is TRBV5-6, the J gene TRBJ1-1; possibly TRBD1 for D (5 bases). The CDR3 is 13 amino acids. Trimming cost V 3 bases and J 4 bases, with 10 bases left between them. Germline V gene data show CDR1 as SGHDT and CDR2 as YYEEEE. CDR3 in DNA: TGTGCCAGCAGCTCACAGGACCGCACTGAAGCTTTCTTT. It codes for CASSSQDRTEAFF. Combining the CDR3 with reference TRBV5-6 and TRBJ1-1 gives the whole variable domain DAGVTQSPTHLIKTRGQQVTLRCSPKSGHDTVSWYQQALGQGPQFIFQYYEEEERQRGNFPDRFSGHQFPNYSSELNVNALLLGDSALYLCASSSQDRTEAFFGQGTRLTVV.

CDR3 sequence: CAQRRTDVNNEQFF. Here the CDR3 DNA reads TGTGCTCAGAGGAGGACAGACGTTAACAATGAGCAGTTCTTC. V is TRBV9 and J is TRBJ2-1; D perhaps matches TRBD1 (6 bases). Germline loops: CDR1 SGDLS, CDR2 YYNGEE. The CDR3 has 14 amino acids.

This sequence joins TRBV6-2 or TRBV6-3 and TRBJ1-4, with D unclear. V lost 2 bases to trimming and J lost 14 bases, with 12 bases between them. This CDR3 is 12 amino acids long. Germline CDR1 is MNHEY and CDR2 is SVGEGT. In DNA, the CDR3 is TGTGCCAGCAGTTACAAGGGTACCAGGCTGTTTTTT. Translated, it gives CASSYKGTRLFF.

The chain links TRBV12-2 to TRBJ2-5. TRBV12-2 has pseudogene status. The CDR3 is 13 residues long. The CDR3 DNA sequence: TGTGCAAGTCGCTTAGACGGGCCGGAGACCCAGTACTTC. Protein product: CASRLDGPETQYF.

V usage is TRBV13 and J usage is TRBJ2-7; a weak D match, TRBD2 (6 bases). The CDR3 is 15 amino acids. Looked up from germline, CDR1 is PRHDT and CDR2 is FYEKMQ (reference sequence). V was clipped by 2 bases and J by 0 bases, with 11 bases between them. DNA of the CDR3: TGTGCCAGCAGCTTAAGAACCGGGGGCTCCTACGAGCAGTACTTC. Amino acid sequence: CASSLRTGGSYEQYF.

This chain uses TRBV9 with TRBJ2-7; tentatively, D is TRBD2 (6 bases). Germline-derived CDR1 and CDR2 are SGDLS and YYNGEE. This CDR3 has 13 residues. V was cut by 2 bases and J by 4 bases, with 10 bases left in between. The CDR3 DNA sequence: TGTGCCAGCAGCGTGGTGGCGGGATACGAGCAGTACTTC. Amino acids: CASSVVAGYEQYF.

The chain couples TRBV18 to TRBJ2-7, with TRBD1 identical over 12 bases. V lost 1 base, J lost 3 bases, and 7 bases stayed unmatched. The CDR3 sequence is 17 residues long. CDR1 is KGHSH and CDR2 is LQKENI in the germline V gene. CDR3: CASSPQAGTGGYYEQYF. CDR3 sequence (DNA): TGTGCCAGCTCACCACAGGCCGGGACAGGGGGCTACTACGAGCAGTACTTC.

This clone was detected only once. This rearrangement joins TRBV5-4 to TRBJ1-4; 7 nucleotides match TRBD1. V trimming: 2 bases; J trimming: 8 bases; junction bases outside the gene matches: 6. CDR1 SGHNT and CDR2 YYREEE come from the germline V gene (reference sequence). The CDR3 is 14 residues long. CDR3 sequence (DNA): TGTGCCAGCAGCTTACAGGGGCTAGGCGAAAAACTGTTTTTT. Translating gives CASSLQGLGEKLFF.

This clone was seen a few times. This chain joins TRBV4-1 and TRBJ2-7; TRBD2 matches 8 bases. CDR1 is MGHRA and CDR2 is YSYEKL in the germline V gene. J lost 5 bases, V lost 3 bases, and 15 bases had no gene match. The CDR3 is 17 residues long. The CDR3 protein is CASSQAGGRGTIHEQYF. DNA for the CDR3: TGCGCCAGCAGCCAGGCGGGGGGCAGGGGAACAATCCACGAGCAGTACTTC.

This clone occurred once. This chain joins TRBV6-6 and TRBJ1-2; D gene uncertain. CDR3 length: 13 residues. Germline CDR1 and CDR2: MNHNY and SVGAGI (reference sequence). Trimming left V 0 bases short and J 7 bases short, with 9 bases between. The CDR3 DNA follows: TGTGCCAGCAGTTACTCGACCTTTGGTGGCTACACCTTC. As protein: CASSYSTFGGYTF.

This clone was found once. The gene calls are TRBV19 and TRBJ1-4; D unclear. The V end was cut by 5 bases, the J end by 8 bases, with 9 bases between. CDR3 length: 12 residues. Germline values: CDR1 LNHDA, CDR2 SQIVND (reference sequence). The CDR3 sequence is CASSPNYEKLFF. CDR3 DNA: TGTGCCAGTAGTCCTAATTACGAAAAACTGTTTTTT.

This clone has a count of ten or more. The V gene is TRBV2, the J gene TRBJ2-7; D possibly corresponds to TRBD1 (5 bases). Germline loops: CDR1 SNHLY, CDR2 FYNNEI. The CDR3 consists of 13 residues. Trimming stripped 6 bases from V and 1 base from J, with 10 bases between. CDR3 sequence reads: CASRTVVSYEQYF. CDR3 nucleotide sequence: TGTGCCAGCAGGACAGTCGTATCCTACGAGCAGTACTTC.

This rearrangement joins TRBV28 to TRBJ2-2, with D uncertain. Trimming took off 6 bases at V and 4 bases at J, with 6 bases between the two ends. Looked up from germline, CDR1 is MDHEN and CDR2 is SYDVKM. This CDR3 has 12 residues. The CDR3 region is CASSLTTGELFF. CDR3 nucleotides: TGTGCCAGCAGCCTAACCACCGGGGAGCTGTTTTTT.

CDR3 DNA: TGTGCCAGCAGTTCGTTGGGGGTTCTAAGCAATCAGCCCCAGCATTTT. Its protein product is CASSSLGVLSNQPQHF. The gene calls are TRBV27 and TRBJ1-5, with a weak D call TRBD1 (5 bases). The CDR3 contains 16 residues. Trimming removed 4 bases at V and 1 base at J, with 14 bases between. Germline loops: CDR1 MNHEY, CDR2 SMNVEV (reference sequence).

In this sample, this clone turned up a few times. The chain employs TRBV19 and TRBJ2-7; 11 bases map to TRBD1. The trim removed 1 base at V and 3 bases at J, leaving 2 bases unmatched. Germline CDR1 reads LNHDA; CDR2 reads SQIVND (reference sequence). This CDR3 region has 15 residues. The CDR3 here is CASSIGTGGFYEQYF. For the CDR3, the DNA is TGTGCCAGTAGTATAGGGACAGGGGGCTTCTACGAGCAGTACTTC.

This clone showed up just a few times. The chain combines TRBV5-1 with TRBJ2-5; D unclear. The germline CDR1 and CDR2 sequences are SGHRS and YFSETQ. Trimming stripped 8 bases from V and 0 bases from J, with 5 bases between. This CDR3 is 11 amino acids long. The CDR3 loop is CASRNQETQYF. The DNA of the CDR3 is TGCGCCAGTCGAAACCAAGAGACCCAGTACTTC.

The CDR3 loop is CASSTGRGLETQYF. The CDR3 bases are TGTGCCAGCAGTACAGGGAGGGGGTTGGAGACCCAGTACTTC. The chain carries TRBV28 and TRBJ2-5; possible D gene TRBD2, 7 bases. V shed 5 bases and J shed 5 bases, with 15 bases lying between them. The germline gives CDR1 MDHEN, CDR2 SYDVKM. The CDR3 is 14 amino acids.

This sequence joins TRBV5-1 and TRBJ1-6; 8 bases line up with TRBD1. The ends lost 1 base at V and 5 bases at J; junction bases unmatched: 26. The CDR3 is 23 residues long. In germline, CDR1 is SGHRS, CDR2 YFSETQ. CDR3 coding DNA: TGCGCCAGCAGCTTGTGGGGAGGGGACAGGCGGGACCCCAGGCGTCCCGATAATTCACCCCTCCACTTT. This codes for CASSLWGGDRRDPRRPDNSPLHF.

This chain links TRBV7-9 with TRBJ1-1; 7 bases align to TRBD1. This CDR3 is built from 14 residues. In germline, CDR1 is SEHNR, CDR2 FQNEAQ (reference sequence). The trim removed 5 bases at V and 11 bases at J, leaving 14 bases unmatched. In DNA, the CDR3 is TGTGCCAGCAGCCTTGTACAGGGGATTGACTGGGCTTTCTTT. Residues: CASSLVQGIDWAFF.

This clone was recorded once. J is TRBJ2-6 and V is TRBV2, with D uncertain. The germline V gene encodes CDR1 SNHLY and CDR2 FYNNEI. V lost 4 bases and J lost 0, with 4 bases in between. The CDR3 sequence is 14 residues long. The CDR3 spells CASSGSSGANVLTF. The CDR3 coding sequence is TGTGCCAGCAGTGGGTCCTCTGGGGCCAACGTCCTGACTTTC. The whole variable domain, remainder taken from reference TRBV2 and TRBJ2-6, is EPEVTQTPSHQVTQMGQEVILRCVPISNHLYFYWYRQILGQKVEFLVSFYNNEISEKSEIFDDQFSVERPDGSNFTLKIRSTKLEDSAMYFCASSGSSGANVLTFGAGSRLTVL.

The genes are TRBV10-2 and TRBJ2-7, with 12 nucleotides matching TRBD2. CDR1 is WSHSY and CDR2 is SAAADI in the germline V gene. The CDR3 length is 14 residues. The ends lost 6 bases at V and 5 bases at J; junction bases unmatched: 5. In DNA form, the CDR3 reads TGCGCCAGCAGCAAGACTAGCGGGGGACACGAGCAGTACTTC. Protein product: CASSKTSGGHEQYF.

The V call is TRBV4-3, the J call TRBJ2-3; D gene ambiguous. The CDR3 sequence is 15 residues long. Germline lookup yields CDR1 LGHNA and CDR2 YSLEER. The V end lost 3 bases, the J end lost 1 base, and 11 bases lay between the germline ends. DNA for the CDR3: TGCGCCAGCAGCCAGGGCTATCTGGGCACAGATACGCAGTATTTT. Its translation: CASSQGYLGTDTQYF.

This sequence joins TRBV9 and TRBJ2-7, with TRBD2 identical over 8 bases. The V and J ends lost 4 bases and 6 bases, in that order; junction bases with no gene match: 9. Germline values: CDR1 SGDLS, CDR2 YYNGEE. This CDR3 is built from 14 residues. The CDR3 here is CASSTTGTSAEQYF. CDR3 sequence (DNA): TGTGCCAGCAGCACTACCGGGACTAGTGCCGAGCAGTACTTC.

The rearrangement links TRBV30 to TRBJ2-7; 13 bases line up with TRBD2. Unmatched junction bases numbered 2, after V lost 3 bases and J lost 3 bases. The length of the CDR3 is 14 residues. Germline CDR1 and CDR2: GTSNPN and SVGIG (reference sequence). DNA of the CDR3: TGTGCCTGGAGGGGGACTAGCGGGATCTACGAGCAGTACTTC. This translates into CAWRGTSGIYEQYF.

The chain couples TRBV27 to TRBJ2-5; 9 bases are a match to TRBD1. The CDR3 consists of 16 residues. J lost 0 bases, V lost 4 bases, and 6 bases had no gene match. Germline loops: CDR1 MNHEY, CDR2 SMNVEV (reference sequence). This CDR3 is CASSSGQGPDQETQYF. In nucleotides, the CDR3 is TGTGCCAGCAGTTCTGGACAGGGGCCCGACCAAGAGACCCAGTACTTC.